This is a list of T cell receptor beta chains from one sample in a study of cytomegalovirus exposure and HLA in healthy donors. Generated by immunoSEQ multiplex PCR, the TCRdb table keeps only in-frame clones and is missing some. The sample lists about 130,000 clones; around 9% were seen once. What was sequenced was PBMCs. Every receptor here comes from a woman between 40 and 50 years old in good health and CMV-seropositive. CDR3s include the opening cysteine and the closing phenylalanine or tryptophan. The order of the fields is D gene, clone size, CDR3 length, V gene, J gene, CDR3 DNA, CDR3 protein. The D gene is left open where the match is weak. A clone size is listed for some rows: how often the clone was seen (once, few, many), or a class if it is expanded.

NA	NA	14	TRBV30	TRBJ1-5	TGTGCCTGGAGTGTCGTCCCCCAGGGACAGCCCCAGCATTTT	CAWSVVPQGQPQHF
NA	NA	16	TRBV2	TRBJ1-1	TGTGCCAGCAGTGAAGCGCTTTTGTACGGGAACACTGAAGCTTTCTTT	CASSEALLYGNTEAFF
TRBD1	few	13	TRBV29-1	TRBJ2-7	TGCAGCGTTGGGACAGGCGGTCCCTACGAGCAGTACTTC	CSVGTGGPYEQYF
TRBD1	NA	13	TRBV18	TRBJ1-1	TGTGCCAGCTCACAGGGACAGTCCACTGAAGCTTTCTTT	CASSQGQSTEAFF
TRBD1	NA	14	TRBV6-1	TRBJ1-1	TGTGCCAGCAGTGGTGGACAGGGAAGGACTGAAGCTTTCTTT	CASSGGQGRTEAFF
TRBD2	NA	17	TRBV5-4	TRBJ2-3	TGTGCCAGCAGCTTAGGGTTTCTAGCGGGGGGCACAGATACGCAGTATTTT	CASSLGFLAGGTDTQYF
NA	few	15	TRBV5-4	TRBJ2-3	TGTGCCAGCAGCCGCAATCCGGGTATCACAGATACGCAGTATTTT	CASSRNPGITDTQYF
NA	NA	12	TRBV7-8	TRBJ2-2	TGTGCCAGCAGGGGGGGACCCGGGGAGCTGTTTTTT	CASRGGPGELFF
NA	few	18	TRBV15	TRBJ1-5	TGTGCCACCCTCCTTATGGAACACTATCTTTATAGCAATCAGCCCCAGCATTTT	CATLLMEHYLYSNQPQHF
NA	few	11	TRBV20-1	TRBJ2-1	TGCAGTGCGAACCGGGACACTGAGCAGTTCTTC	CSANRDTEQFF
NA	NA	14	TRBV5-6	TRBJ1-1	TGTGCCAGCAGCTTGTGGTTCAGGGCATCTGAAGCTTTCTTT	CASSLWFRASEAFF
TRBD1	NA	15	TRBV6-6	TRBJ2-7	TGTGCCAGCAGAGAGGACAGGGCCGCCACCTACGAGCAGTACTTC	CASREDRAATYEQYF
NA	NA	14	TRBV7-2	TRBJ1-2	TGTGCCAGCAGCTTAGATACCAGGAACTATGGCTACACCTTC	CASSLDTRNYGYTF
TRBD1	NA	14	TRBV5-1	TRBJ2-7	TGCGCCAGCAGCCAAGGGGACAGTTCCTACGAGCAGTACTTC	CASSQGDSSYEQYF
NA	NA	14	TRBV21-1	TRBJ2-5	TGTGCCAGACTAGGAGGAGGCAGAGCAGAGACCCAGTACTTC	CARLGGGRAETQYF
TRBD2	few	15	TRBV2	TRBJ2-1	TGTGCCAGCAGTGCGGCCAGCGGGGGGGCCTATGAGCAGTTCTTC	CASSAASGGAYEQFF
NA	NA	15	TRBV27	TRBJ1-5	TGTGCCAGCAGTTTAGAGGGCTCGGGCAATCAGCCCCAGCATTTT	CASSLEGSGNQPQHF
NA	few	15	TRBV6-1	TRBJ1-1	TGTGCCAGCAGTGTTGATCCGAGAGTGAACACTGAAGCTTTCTTT	CASSVDPRVNTEAFF
TRBD1	few	17	TRBV5-1	TRBJ2-3	TGCGCCAGCAGCTTGTCGAGTTGGGACAGGGGTGTGGATACGCAGTATTTT	CASSLSSWDRGVDTQYF
NA	few	15	TRBV5-1	TRBJ2-3	TGCGCCAGCAGCGGGGCAGGGGCAGGCACAGATACGCAGTATTTT	CASSGAGAGTDTQYF
TRBD1	NA	18	TRBV7-2	TRBJ2-1	TGTGCCAGCAGCCAGTTCCCGATCGGACAGGGGACCTACAATGAGCAGTTCTTC	CASSQFPIGQGTYNEQFF
TRBD2	few	16	TRBV4-3	TRBJ2-3	TGCGCCAGCAGCCAAGATTTAGCGGGGGGAGGAGATACGCAGTATTTT	CASSQDLAGGGDTQYF
NA	few	15	TRBV6-1	TRBJ2-3	TGTGTTACAACACCGGACAAAGCTAGCACAGATACGCAGTATTTT	CVTTPDKASTDTQYF
NA	few	16	TRBV19	TRBJ1-1	TGTGCCAGTAGTATCAAGACGGTAAGGGGTTTTTCTGAAGCTTTCTTT	CASSIKTVRGFSEAFF
NA	NA	11	TRBV7-9	TRBJ2-7	TGTGCCAGCAGCCGAACAAACGAGCAGTACTTC	CASSRTNEQYF
NA	few	14	TRBV5-4	TRBJ2-2	TGTGCCAGCACCCCGGACACCAACACCGGGGAGCTGTTTTTT	CASTPDTNTGELFF
NA	NA	16	TRBV6-4	TRBJ1-4	TGTGCCAGCGTAAAGCCTGAGATTGCAACTAATGAAAAACTGTTTTTT	CASVKPEIATNEKLFF
NA	NA	15	TRBV9	TRBJ2-3	TGTGCCAGCAGCGTAGTCGACAGCTCCACAGATACGCAGTATTTT	CASSVVDSSTDTQYF
TRBD1	few	16	TRBV10-2	TRBJ1-3	TGCGCCAGCAGTGAGAATCGGTGGACAGGCCCAGGCACCATATATTTT	CASSENRWTGPGTIYF